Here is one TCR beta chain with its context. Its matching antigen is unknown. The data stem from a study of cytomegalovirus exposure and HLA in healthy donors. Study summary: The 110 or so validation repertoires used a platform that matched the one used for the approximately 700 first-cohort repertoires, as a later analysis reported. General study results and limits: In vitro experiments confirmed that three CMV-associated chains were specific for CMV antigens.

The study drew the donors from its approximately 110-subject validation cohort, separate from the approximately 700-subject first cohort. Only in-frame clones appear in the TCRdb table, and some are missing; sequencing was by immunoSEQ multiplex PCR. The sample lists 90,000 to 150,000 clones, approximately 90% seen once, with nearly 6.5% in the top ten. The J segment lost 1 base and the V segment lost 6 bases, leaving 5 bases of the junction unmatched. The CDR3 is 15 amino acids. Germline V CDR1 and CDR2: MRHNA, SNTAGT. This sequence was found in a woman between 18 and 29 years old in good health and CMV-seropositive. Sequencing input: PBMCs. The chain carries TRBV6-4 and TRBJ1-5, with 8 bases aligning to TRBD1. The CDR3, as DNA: TGTGCCAGCAGCGAAGGGACAGGCAGCAATCAGCCCCAGCATTTT. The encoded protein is CASSEGTGSNQPQHF.